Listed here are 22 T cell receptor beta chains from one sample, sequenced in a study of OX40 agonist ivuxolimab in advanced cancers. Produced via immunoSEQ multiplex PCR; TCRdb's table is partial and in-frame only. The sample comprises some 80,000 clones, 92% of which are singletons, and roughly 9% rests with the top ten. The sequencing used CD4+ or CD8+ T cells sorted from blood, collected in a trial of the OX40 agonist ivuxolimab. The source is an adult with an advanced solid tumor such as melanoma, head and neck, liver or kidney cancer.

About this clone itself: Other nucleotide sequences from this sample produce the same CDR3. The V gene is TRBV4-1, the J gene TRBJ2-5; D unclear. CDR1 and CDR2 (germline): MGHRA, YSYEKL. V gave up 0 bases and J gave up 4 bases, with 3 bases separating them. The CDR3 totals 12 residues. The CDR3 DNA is TGCGCCAGCAGCCAAGAGGGAGAGACCCAGTACTTC. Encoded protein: CASSQEGETQYF.

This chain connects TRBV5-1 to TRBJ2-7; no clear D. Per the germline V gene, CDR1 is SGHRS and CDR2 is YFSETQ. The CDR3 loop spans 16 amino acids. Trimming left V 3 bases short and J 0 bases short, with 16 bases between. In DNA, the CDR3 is TGCGCCAGCAGCTCCAGAGAACCGGGCCTCTCCTACGAGCAGTACTTC. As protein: CASSSREPGLSYEQYF.

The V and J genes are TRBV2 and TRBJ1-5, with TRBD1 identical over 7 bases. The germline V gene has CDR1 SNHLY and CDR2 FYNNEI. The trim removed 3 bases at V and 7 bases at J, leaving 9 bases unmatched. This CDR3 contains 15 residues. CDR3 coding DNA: TGTGCCAGCAGTGACGCGGACAGGCCCGACCAGCCCCAGCATTTT. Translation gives CASSDADRPDQPQHF. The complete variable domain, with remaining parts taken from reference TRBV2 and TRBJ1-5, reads EPEVTQTPSHQVTQMGQEVILRCVPISNHLYFYWYRQILGQKVEFLVSFYNNEISEKSEIFDDQFSVERPDGSNFTLKIRSTKLEDSAMYFCASSDADRPDQPQHFGDGTRLSIL.

The CDR3 coding sequence is TGTGCCAGCAGCGTAGCAGGGATTAGCAATCAGCCCCAGCATTTT. Its protein product is CASSVAGISNQPQHF. This sequence joins TRBV9 and TRBJ1-5; D perhaps matches TRBD1 (5 bases). The germline V gene encodes CDR1 SGDLS and CDR2 YYNGEE. This CDR3 is 15 amino acids long. Trimming stripped 0 bases from V and 0 bases from J, with 7 bases between.

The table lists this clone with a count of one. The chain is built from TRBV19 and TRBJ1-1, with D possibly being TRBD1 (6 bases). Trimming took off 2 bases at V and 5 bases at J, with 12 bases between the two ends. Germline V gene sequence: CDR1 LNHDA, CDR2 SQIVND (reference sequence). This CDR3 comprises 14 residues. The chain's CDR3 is CASSITGWGTEAFF. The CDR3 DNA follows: TGTGCCAGTAGTATAACAGGGTGGGGGACTGAAGCTTTCTTT.

CDR3 protein: CASSLPGQGAASTEAFF. The CDR3 nucleotides are TGCGCCAGCAGCCTTCCGGGACAGGGGGCAGCGAGTACTGAAGCTTTCTTT. The rearrangement links TRBV4-1 to TRBJ1-1; 12 bases agree with TRBD1. CDR1 and CDR2 (germline): MGHRA, YSYEKL. The V segment lost 4 bases and the J segment 5 bases; nucleotides outside the gene matches: 11. The CDR3 length is 17 residues.

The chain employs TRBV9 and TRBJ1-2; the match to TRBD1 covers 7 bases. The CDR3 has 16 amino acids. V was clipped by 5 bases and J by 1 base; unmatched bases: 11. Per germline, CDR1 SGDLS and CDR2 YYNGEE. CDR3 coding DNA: TGTGCCAGCAGTCCGACAGGGAGGTTGGTTAACTATGGCTACACCTTC. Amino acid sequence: CASSPTGRLVNYGYTF.

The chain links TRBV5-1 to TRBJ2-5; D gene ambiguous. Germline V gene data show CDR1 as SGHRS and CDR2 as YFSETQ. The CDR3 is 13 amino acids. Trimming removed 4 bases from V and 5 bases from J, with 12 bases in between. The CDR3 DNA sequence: TGCGCCAGCAGCCCCTCCATGGGGGAGACCCAGTACTTC. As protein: CASSPSMGETQYF.

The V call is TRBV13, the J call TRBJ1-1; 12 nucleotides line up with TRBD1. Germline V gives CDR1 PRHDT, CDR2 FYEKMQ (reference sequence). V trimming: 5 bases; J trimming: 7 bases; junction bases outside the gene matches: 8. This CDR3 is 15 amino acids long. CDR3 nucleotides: TGTGCCAGCAGCGCAATGGGACAGGGGGCCCGTGAAGCTTTCTTT. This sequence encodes CASSAMGQGAREAFF.

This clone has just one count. Here the CDR3 reads CASSLAASYEQYF. CDR3 nucleotides: TGCGCCAGCAGCTTGGCGGCCAGCTACGAGCAGTACTTC. The rearrangement joins TRBV5-1 to TRBJ2-7; D is unclear. The CDR3 is 13 residues long. Germline V gives CDR1 SGHRS, CDR2 YFSETQ. Trimming pared 0 bases from V and 3 bases from J, leaving 7 bases between.

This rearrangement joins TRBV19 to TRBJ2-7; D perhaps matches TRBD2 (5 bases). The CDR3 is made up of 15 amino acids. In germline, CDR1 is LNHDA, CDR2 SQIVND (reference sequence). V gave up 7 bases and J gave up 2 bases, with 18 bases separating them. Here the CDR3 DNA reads TGTGCCAGTACCCCTGGAGAGGAGGAGGCCTACGAGCAGTACTTC. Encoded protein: CASTPGEEEAYEQYF.

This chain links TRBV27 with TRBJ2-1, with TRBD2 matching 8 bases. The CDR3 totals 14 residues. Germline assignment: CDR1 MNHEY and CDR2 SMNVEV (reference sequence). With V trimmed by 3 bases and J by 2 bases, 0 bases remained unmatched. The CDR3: CASSFGGAYNEQFF. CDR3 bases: TGTGCCAGCAGTTTCGGGGGGGCCTACAATGAGCAGTTCTTC.

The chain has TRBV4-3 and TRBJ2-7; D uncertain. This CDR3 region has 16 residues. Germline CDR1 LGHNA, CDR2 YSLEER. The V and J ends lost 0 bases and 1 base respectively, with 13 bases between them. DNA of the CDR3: TGCGCCAGCAGCCAAGATCGTGGCGGCATTTCCTACGAGCAGTACTTC. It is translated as CASSQDRGGISYEQYF.

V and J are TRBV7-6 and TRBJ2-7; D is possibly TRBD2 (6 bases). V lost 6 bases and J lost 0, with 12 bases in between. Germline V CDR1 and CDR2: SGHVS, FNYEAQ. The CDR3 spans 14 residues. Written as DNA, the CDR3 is TGTGCCAGCAGTCCGGGGGACGGCTCCTACGAGCAGTACTTC. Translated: CASSPGDGSYEQYF.

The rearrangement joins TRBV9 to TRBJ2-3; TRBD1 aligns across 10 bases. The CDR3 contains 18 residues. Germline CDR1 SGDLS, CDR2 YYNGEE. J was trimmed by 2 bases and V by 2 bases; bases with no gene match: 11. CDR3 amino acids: CASSVPLVTGGATDTQYF. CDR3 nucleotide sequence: TGTGCCAGCAGCGTGCCCCTCGTGACAGGGGGCGCCACAGATACGCAGTATTTT.

CDR3 DNA sequence: TGTGCCAGCAGCAAACTTAGGGACAGACCCCCGGGACTAGAGAACAATGAGCAGTTCTTC. It translates to CASSKLRDRPPGLENNEQFF. This rearrangement joins TRBV7-7 to TRBJ2-1; D might be TRBD2 (8 bases). Trimming took off 5 bases at V and 5 bases at J, with 31 bases between the two ends. Germline loops: CDR1 SSHAT, CDR2 FNYEAQ (reference sequence). This CDR3 is built from 20 residues.

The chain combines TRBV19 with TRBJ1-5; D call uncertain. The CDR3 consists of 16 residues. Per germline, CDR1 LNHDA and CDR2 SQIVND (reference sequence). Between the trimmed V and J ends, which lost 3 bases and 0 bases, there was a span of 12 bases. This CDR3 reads CASSILWEISNQPQHF. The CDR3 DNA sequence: TGTGCCAGTAGTATCTTATGGGAGATTAGCAATCAGCCCCAGCATTTT.

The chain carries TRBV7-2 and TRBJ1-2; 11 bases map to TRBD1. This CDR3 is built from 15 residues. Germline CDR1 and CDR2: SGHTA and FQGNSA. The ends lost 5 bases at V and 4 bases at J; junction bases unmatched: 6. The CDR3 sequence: CASSPQGTGGYGYTF. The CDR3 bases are TGTGCCAGCAGCCCTCAAGGGACAGGGGGCTATGGCTACACCTTC.

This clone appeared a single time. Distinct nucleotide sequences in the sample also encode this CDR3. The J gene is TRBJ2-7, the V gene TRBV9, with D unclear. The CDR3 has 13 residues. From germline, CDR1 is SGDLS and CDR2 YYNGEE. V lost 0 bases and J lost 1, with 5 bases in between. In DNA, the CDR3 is TGTGCCAGCAGCGTAGGAGGATCCTACGAGCAGTACTTC. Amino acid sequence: CASSVGGSYEQYF.

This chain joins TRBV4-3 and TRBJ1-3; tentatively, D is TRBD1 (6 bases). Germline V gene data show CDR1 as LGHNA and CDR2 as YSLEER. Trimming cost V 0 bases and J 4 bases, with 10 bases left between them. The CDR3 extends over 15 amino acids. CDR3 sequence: CASSQDQGLGNTIYF. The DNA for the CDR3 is TGCGCCAGCAGCCAAGATCAGGGGTTGGGAAACACCATATATTTT.

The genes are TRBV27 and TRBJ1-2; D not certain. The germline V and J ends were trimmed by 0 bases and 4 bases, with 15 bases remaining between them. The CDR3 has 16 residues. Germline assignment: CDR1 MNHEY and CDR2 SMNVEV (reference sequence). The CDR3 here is CASSLSAGDSSYGYTF. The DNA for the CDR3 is TGTGCCAGCAGTTTATCGGCGGGCGATTCTTCCTATGGCTACACCTTC.

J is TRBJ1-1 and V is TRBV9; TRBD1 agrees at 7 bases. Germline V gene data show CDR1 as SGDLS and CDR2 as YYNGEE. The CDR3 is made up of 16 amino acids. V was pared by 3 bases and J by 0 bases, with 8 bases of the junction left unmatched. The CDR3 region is CASSDSQGVLNTEAFF. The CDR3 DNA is TGTGCCAGCAGCGATAGTCAGGGGGTCCTGAACACTGAAGCTTTCTTT.